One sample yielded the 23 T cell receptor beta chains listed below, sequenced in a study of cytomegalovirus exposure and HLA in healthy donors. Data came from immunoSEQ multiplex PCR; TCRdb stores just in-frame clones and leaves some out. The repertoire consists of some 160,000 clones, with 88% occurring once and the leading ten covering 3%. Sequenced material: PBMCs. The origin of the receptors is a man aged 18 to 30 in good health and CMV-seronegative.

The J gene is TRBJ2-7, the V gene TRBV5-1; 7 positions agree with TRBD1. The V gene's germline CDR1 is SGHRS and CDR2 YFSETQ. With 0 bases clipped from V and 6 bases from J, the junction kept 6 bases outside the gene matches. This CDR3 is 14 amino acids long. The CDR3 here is CASSLGGGATEQYV. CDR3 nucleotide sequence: TGCGCCAGCAGCTTGGGAGGGGGCGCAACCGAGCAGTACGTC.

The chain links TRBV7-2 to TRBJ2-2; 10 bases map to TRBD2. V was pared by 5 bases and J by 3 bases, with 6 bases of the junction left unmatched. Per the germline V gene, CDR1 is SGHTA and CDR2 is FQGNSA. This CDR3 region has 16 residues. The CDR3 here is CASSDRTSGYTGELFF. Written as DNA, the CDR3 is TGTGCCAGCAGCGATAGGACTAGCGGTTACACCGGGGAGCTGTTTTTT. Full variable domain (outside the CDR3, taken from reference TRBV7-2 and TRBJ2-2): GAGVSQSPSNKVTEKGKDVELRCDPISGHTALYWYRQSLGQGLEFLIYFQGNSAPDKSGLPSDRFSAERTGGSVSTLTIQRTQQEDSAVYLCASSDRTSGYTGELFFGEGSRLTVL.

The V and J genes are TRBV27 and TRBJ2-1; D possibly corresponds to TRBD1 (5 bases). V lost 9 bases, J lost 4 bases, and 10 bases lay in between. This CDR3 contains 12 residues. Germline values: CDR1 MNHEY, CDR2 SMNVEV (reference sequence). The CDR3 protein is CASGQPYNEQFF. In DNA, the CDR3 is TGTGCCAGTGGACAACCATACAATGAGCAGTTCTTC.

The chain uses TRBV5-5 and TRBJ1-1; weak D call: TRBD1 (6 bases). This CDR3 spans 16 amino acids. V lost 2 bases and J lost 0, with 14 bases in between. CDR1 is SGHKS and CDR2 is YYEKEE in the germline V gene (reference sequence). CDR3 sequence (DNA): TGTGCCAGCAGCTTAGTAGGGACACCTATGAACACTGAAGCTTTCTTT. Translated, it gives CASSLVGTPMNTEAFF.

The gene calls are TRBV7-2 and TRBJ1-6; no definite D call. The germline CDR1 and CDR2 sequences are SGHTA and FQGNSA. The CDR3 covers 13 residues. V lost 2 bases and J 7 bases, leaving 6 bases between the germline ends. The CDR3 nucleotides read TGTGCCAGCAGCTTAATCGGGAATTCACCCCTCCACTTT. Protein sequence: CASSLIGNSPLHF. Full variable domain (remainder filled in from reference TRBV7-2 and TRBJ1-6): GAGVSQSPSNKVTEKGKDVELRCDPISGHTALYWYRQSLGQGLEFLIYFQGNSAPDKSGLPSDRFSAERTGGSVSTLTIQRTQQEDSAVYLCASSLIGNSPLHFGNGTRLTVT.

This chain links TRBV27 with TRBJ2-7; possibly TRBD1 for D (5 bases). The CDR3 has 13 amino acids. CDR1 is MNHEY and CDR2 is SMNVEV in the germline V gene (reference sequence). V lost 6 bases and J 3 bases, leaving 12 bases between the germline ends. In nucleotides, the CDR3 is TGTGCCAGCAGAAGAACGCAGGGCTACGAGCAGTACGTC. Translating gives CASRRTQGYEQYV.

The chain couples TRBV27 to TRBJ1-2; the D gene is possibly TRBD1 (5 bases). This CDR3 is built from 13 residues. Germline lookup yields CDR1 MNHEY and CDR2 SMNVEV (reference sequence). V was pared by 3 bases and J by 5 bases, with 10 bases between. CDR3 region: CASSLQGVYGYTF. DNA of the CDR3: TGTGCCAGCAGTTTGCAAGGGGTATATGGCTACACCTTC.

The CDR3 reads CASSIVFFGGSYTF. CDR3 nucleotides: TGTGCCAGTAGTATAGTATTCTTCGGAGGGAGCTACACCTTC. The chain couples TRBV19 to TRBJ1-2; D uncertain. Deletions cut 1 base from V and 9 bases from J, with 15 bases between. Germline lookup yields CDR1 LNHDA and CDR2 SQIVND (reference sequence). The CDR3 is made up of 14 amino acids.

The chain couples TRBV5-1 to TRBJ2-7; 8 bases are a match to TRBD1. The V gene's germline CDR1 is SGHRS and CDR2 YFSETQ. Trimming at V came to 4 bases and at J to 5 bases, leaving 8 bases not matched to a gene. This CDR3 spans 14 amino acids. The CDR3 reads CASSPGQGGNEQYF. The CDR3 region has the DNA TGCGCCAGCAGCCCCGGACAGGGAGGTAACGAGCAGTACTTC.

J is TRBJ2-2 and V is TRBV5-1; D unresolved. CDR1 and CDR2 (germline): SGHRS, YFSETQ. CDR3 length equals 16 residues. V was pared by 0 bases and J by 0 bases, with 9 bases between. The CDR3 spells CASSLAYQANTGELFF. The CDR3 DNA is TGCGCCAGCAGCTTGGCCTATCAGGCGAACACCGGGGAGCTGTTTTTT.

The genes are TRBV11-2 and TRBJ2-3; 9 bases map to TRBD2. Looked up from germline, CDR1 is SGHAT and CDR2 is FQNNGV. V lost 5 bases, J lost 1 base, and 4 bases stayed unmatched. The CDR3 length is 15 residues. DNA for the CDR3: TGTGCCAGCAGCCTTAGCGGGGGAGGCACAGATACGCAGTATTTT. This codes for CASSLSGGGTDTQYF.

CDR3 nucleotide sequence: TGCGCCAGCAGCTTGGAGTGGCATTCATCAAATGAGCAGTTCTTC. Protein sequence: CASSLEWHSSNEQFF. V is TRBV5-1 and J is TRBJ2-1; D gene unclear. Germline V gives CDR1 SGHRS, CDR2 YFSETQ. CDR3 length: 15 residues. With 0 bases removed from V and 7 bases from J, the gap between germline ends came to 14 bases.

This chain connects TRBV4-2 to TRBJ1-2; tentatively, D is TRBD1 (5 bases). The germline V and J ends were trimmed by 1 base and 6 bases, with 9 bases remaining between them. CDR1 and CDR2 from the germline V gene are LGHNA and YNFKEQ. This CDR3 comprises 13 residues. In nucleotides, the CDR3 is TGTGCCAGCAGCCAAGGGACATCAGATGGCTACACCTTC. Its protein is CASSQGTSDGYTF.

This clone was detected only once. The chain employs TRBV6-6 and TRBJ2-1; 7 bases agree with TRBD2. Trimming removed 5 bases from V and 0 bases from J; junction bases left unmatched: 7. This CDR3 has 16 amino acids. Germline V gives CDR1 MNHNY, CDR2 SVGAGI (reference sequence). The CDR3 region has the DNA TGTGCCAGCAGTGGGGGGGAGGGCTTCTCCTACAATGAGCAGTTCTTC. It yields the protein CASSGGEGFSYNEQFF.

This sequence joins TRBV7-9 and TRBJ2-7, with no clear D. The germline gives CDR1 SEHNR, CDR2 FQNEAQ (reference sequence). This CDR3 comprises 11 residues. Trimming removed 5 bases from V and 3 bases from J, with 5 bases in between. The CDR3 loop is CASSQVYEQYF. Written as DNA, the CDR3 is TGTGCCAGCAGCCAGGTCTACGAGCAGTACTTC. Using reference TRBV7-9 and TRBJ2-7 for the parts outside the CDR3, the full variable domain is DTGVSQNPRHKITKRGQNVTFRCDPISEHNRLYWYRQTLGQGPEFLTYFQNEAQLEKSRLLSDRFSAERPKGSFSTLEIQRTEQGDSAMYLCASSQVYEQYFGPGTRLTVT.

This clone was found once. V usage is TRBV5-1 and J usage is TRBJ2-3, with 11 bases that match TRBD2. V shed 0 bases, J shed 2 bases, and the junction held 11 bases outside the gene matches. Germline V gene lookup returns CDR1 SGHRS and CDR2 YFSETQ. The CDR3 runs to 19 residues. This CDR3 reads CASSLEVSLAGGNTDTQYF. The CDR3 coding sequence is TGCGCCAGCAGCTTGGAAGTCTCGCTAGCGGGGGGAAACACAGATACGCAGTATTTT.

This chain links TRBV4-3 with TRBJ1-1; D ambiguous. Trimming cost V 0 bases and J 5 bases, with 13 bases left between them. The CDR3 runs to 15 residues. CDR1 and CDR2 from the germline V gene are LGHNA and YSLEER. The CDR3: CASSQEWARRTEAFF. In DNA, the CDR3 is TGCGCCAGCAGCCAAGAATGGGCCCGGAGGACTGAAGCTTTCTTT.

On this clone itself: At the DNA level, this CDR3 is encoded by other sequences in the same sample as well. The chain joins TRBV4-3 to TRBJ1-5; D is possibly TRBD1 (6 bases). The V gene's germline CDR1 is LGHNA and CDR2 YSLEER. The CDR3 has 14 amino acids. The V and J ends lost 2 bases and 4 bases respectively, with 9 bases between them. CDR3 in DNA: TGCGCCAGCAGCCAAACGACAGGAAATCAGCCCCAGCATTTT. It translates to CASSQTTGNQPQHF.

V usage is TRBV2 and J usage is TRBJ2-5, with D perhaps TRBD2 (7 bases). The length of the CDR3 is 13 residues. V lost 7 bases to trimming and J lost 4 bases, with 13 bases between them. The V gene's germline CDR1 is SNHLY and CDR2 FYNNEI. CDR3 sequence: CASKGGGSETQYF. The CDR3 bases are TGTGCCAGCAAGGGCGGGGGCTCAGAGACCCAGTACTTC.

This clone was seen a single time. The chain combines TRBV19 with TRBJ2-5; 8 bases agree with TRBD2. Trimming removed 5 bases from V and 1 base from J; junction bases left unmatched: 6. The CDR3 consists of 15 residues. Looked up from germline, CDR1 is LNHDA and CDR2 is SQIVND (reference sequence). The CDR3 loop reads CASSLGGVGQETQYF. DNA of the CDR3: TGTGCCAGTAGTCTCGGGGGGGTTGGCCAAGAGACCCAGTACTTC.

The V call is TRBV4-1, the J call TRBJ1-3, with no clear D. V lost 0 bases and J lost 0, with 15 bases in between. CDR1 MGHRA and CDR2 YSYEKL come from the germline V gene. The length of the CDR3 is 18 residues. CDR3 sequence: CASSQDALEASSGNTIYF. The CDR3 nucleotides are TGCGCCAGCAGCCAAGATGCCTTGGAGGCTAGCTCTGGAAACACCATATATTTT.

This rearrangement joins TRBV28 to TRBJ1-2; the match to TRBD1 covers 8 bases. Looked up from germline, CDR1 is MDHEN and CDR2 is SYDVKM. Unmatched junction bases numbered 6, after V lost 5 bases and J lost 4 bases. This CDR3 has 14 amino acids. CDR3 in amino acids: CASSPSDRVYGYTF. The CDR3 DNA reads TGTGCCAGCAGTCCATCGGACAGGGTCTATGGCTACACCTTC.

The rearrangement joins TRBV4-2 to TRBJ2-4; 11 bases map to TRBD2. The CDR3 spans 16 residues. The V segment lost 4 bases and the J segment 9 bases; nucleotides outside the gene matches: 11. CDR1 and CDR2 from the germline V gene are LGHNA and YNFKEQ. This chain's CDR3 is CASSPILAGEVAIQYF. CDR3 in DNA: TGTGCCAGCAGCCCAATACTAGCGGGGGAGGTAGCCATTCAGTACTTC.